The rows below give T cell receptor beta chains drawn from one sample of a study of blood T cell repertoires in COVID-19. Clones were read by immunoSEQ multiplex PCR, and TCRdb kept only the in-frame ones, dropping some. The table lists 130,000 to 150,000 clones, approximately 90% of them singletons. Source material: peripheral blood. Receptors were obtained from a woman in her sixties or seventies with active COVID-19. CDR3s include the opening cysteine and the closing phenylalanine or tryptophan. D genes are given only for firm matches. Some rows have no size entry. The others give once, few or many, or a class for an expanded clone.

d_call clone_size j_call cdr3_length v_call cdr3_aa cdr3_nt
TRBD1 many TRBJ1-6 16 TRBV7-9 CASSLGQGFYNSPLHF TGTGCCAGCAGTCTTGGACAGGGCTTCTATAATTCACCCCTCCACTTT
. . TRBJ2-6 12 TRBV30 CAWRDSGNVLTF TGTGCCTGGAGAGACTCAGGGAACGTCCTGACTTTC
TRBD1 . TRBJ1-2 13 TRBV19 CASSPQGFYGYTF TGTGCCAGTAGTCCACAGGGGTTTTATGGCTACACCTTC
. . TRBJ2-1 14 TRBV27 CASSLGSSYNEQFF TGTGCCAGCAGTTTGGGGAGCTCCTACAATGAGCAGTTCTTC
. . TRBJ2-7 16 TRBV27 CASSFWSLAGRYEQYF TGTGCCAGCAGTTTTTGGTCGTTGGCAGGGAGGTACGAGCAGTACTTC
TRBD1 . TRBJ1-4 15 TRBV7-6 CASSSGGRGREKLFF TGTGCCAGCAGCTCAGGCGGCAGGGGGAGAGAAAAACTGTTTTTT
. . TRBJ2-1 15 TRBV14 CASSQLGLFYNEQFF TGTGCCAGCAGCCAACTAGGACTCTTCTACAATGAGCAGTTCTTC
TRBD2 . TRBJ2-5 17 TRBV7-2 CASSLGLAGGLQETQYF TGTGCCAGCAGCTTAGGATTAGCGGGAGGCCTCCAAGAGACCCAGTACTTC
. . TRBJ2-1 15 TRBV9 CASSALAGTYHEQFF TGTGCCAGCAGCGCCTTGGCGGGAACTTACCATGAGCAGTTCTTC
. . TRBJ2-2 13 TRBV19 CATPTGFGGELFF TGTGCCACCCCGACGGGGTTTGGGGGGGAGCTGTTTTTT
TRBD1 few TRBJ1-1 13 TRBV7-2 CAETRDRNTEAFF TGTGCCGAAACCAGGGACAGGAACACTGAAGCTTTCTTT
TRBD1 . TRBJ1-5 16 TRBV6-2/TRBV6-3 CASSYPRTGTWQPQHF TGTGCCAGCAGTTACCCAAGGACAGGGACGTGGCAGCCCCAGCATTTT
. . TRBJ2-6 16 TRBV6-2/TRBV6-3 CASSYSSGAGANVLTF TGTGCCAGCAGTTACTCATCAGGGGCTGGGGCCAACGTCCTGACTTTC
TRBD2 . TRBJ2-7 15 TRBV7-9 CASSLARGALYEQYF TGTGCCAGCAGCTTAGCGCGGGGGGCCCTCTACGAGCAGTACTTC
TRBD2 . TRBJ2-1 17 TRBV28 CASSPSNLAGGHNEQFF TGTGCCAGCAGTCCCTCCAACCTAGCGGGAGGGCACAATGAGCAGTTCTTC
TRBD1 . TRBJ1-1 13 TRBV6-5 CASSKPGQVEAFF TGTGCCAGCAGCAAACCGGGACAGGTTGAAGCTTTCTTT
. . TRBJ1-2 14 TRBV19 CASSIEGRGGGYTF TGTGCCAGTAGTATCGAGGGGCGTGGAGGGGGCTACACCTTC
. . TRBJ1-3 15 TRBV28 CASSPPTSSGNTIYF TGTGCCAGCAGTCCCCCCACAAGCTCTGGAAACACCATATATTTT
. . TRBJ1-2 15 TRBV5-6 CASSFRGTVVYGYTF TGTGCCAGCAGCTTTCGCGGGACGGTGGTTTATGGCTACACCTTC
. . TRBJ1-2 15 TRBV25-1 CASFSSARGIHGYTF TGTGCCAGCTTCTCGTCGGCCAGGGGAATACATGGCTACACCTTC
TRBD2 . TRBJ2-3 14 TRBV6-2/TRBV6-3 CASSPGTSADTQYF TGTGCCAGCAGTCCCGGGACTAGCGCAGATACGCAGTATTTT
TRBD2 . TRBJ2-3 15 TRBV5-4 CASSFRGRRGDTQYF TGTGCCAGCAGCTTTCGCGGGAGAAGAGGAGATACGCAGTATTTT
TRBD2 . TRBJ2-7 14 TRBV27 CASSLAGRIWEQYF TGTGCCAGCAGTTTAGCCGGGAGGATATGGGAGCAGTACTTC
TRBD1 . TRBJ2-7 15 TRBV5-1 CASSSIPGQGQEQYF TGCGCCAGCAGCTCAATCCCGGGACAGGGCCAAGAGCAGTACTTC
. . TRBJ1-6 15 TRBV25-1 CASNGGGSYNSPLHF TGTGCCTCCAACGGCGGGGGCTCCTATAATTCACCCCTCCACTTT
TRBD2 . TRBJ2-1 15 TRBV11-3 CASSPGTSGLNEQFF TGTGCCAGCAGCCCCGGGACTAGTGGCCTGAATGAGCAGTTCTTC
. . TRBJ2-1 17 TRBV5-1 CASSLFPSSNSYNEQFF TGCGCCAGCAGCTTGTTTCCTAGCAGCAACTCCTACAATGAGCAGTTCTTC
TRBD1 . TRBJ2-5 16 TRBV6-2/TRBV6-3 CASSYSGTGESETQYF TGTGCCAGCAGTTACTCTGGGACAGGGGAATCGGAGACCCAGTACTTC
TRBD1 . TRBJ1-2 13 TRBV9 CASSDGQGYGYTF TGTGCCAGCAGCGACGGACAGGGTTATGGCTACACCTTC
TRBD1 . TRBJ1-5 17 TRBV6-8 CASSYGQGARSNQPQHF TGTGCCAGCAGTTACGGACAGGGGGCAAGGAGCAATCAGCCCCAGCATTTT
. few TRBJ1-5 15 TRBV19 CASIAGGIGNQPQHF TGTGCCAGTATAGCGGGGGGCATTGGCAATCAGCCCCAGCATTTT
TRBD1 . TRBJ1-6 16 TRBV19 CASSRTRGDRSSPLHF TGTGCCAGTAGTCGAACCCGGGGGGACAGGTCTTCACCCCTCCACTTT
. . TRBJ2-4 14 TRBV5-4 CASSLGAGQGVQYF TGTGCCAGCAGCTTGGGGGCAGGGCAAGGGGTCCAGTACTTC
TRBD1 . TRBJ2-7 14 TRBV29-1 CSVARRTGGYEQYF TGCAGCGTTGCTCGCAGGACAGGGGGATACGAGCAGTACTTC
. . TRBJ2-1 13 TRBV27 CASSRRAHNEQFF TGTGCCAGCAGTCGCAGGGCCCACAATGAGCAGTTCTTC
TRBD1 . TRBJ1-3 14 TRBV18 CASSLGQGGNTIYF TGTGCCAGCTCACTTGGACAGGGTGGAAACACCATATATTTT
. once TRBJ1-1 15 TRBV19 CASSRSTGARSEAFF TGTGCCAGTAGTCGTTCTACTGGGGCGCGTTCGGAAGCTTTCTTT
TRBD1 . TRBJ2-7 15 TRBV6-5 CASSYDRQGVYEQYF TGTGCCAGCAGTTACGACCGGCAGGGGGTATACGAGCAGTACTTC
. . TRBJ1-5 13 TRBV10-2 CASSEDTNQPQHF TGCGCCAGCAGTGAGGACACTAATCAGCCCCAGCATTTT
. . TRBJ2-3 18 TRBV19 CASMEQYGTFTSTDTQYF TGTGCCAGTATGGAACAGTATGGGACATTTACTAGCACAGATACGCAGTATTTT
. . TRBJ2-5 15 TRBV28 CASSVTGGPSGTQYF TGTGCCAGCAGTGTTACCGGGGGACCATCGGGGACCCAGTACTTC
. . TRBJ2-7 14 TRBV3-1/TRBV3-2 CASGRRGGADEQYF TGTGCCAGCGGAAGGAGGGGTGGAGCTGACGAGCAGTACTTC
TRBD2 . TRBJ2-5 15 TRBV27 CASSRLAGDQETQYF TGTGCCAGCAGCCGACTAGCGGGGGACCAAGAGACCCAGTACTTC
TRBD2 . TRBJ2-7 14 TRBV10-2 CATRIAGGAYEQYF TGCGCCACCAGAATAGCGGGAGGGGCCTACGAGCAGTACTTC
TRBD1 . TRBJ2-7 13 TRBV7-8 CASSPGQVYEQYF TGTGCCAGCAGCCCTGGACAGGTCTACGAGCAGTACTTC
TRBD2 . TRBJ2-1 15 TRBV18 CASSPGLAGGGEQFF TGTGCCAGCTCACCAGGACTAGCGGGAGGGGGTGAGCAGTTCTTC
. . TRBJ2-6 12 TRBV28 CASSYGANVLTF TGTGCCAGCAGCTACGGGGCCAACGTCCTGACTTTC
TRBD2 . TRBJ2-7 13 TRBV19 CASSTGGPYEQYF TGTGCCAGTAGTACGGGAGGGCCATACGAGCAGTACTTC
TRBD1 . TRBJ1-6 15 TRBV19 CASNPRQGLNSPLHF TGTGCCAGTAACCCTAGACAGGGGCTAAATTCACCCCTCCACTTT
TRBD2 . TRBJ2-7 16 TRBV5-1 CASSLVPAGGDYEQYF TGCGCCAGCAGCTTGGTCCCAGCGGGAGGGGACTACGAGCAGTACTTC
. . TRBJ2-2 11 TRBV30 CAWSSAGELFF TGTGCCTGGAGTTCGGCCGGGGAGCTGTTTTTT
. . TRBJ2-7 15 TRBV4-1 CASSQSDSLNYEQYF TGCGCCAGCAGCCAGTCGGACAGTTTAAACTACGAGCAGTACTTC
. . TRBJ2-4 14 TRBV19 CASKLGGGKRMLYF TGTGCCAGTAAATTAGGCGGAGGAAAGAGGATGTTATACTTC
TRBD1 . TRBJ2-7 12 TRBV29-1 CSAKMTGYEQYF TGCAGCGCCAAAATGACAGGGTACGAGCAGTACTTC
. . TRBJ1-1 12 TRBV7-2 CASGRANTEAFF TGTGCCAGCGGCAGGGCCAACACTGAAGCTTTCTTT